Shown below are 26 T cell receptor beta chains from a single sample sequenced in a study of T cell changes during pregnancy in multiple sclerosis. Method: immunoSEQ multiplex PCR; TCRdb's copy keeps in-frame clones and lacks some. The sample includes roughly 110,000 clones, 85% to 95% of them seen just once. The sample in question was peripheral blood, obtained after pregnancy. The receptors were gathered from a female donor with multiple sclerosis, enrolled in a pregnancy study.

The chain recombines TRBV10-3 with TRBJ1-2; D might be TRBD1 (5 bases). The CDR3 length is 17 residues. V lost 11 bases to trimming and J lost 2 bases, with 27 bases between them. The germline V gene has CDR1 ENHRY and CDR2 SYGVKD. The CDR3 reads CAAHNARVDSPNYGYTF. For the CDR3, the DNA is TGTGCCGCCCATAACGCAAGGGTAGACAGTCCCAACTATGGCTACACCTTC.

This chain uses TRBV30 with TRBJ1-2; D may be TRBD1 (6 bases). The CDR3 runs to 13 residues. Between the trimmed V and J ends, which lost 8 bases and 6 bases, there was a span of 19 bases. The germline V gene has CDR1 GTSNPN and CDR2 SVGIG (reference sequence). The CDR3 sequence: CARFLAGADGYTF. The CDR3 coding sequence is TGTGCCCGATTCCTGGCAGGGGCGGATGGCTACACCTTC.

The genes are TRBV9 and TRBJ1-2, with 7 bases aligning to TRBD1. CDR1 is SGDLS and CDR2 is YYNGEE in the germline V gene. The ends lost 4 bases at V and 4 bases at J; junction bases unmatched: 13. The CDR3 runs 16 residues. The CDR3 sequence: CASSPTTGKIGYGYTF. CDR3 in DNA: TGTGCCAGCAGCCCAACGACAGGGAAAATCGGCTATGGCTACACCTTC.

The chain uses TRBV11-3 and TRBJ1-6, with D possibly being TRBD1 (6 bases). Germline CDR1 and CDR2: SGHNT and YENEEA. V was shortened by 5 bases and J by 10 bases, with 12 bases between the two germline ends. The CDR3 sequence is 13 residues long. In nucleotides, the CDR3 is TGTGCCAGCAGCCAAGTGAGGGGGTCACCCCTCCACTTT. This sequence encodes CASSQVRGSPLHF.

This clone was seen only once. The CDR3 region has the DNA TGTGCCAGCAGCGGGGGGGGCGGCAATCAGCCCCAGCATTTT. Translation gives CASSGGGGNQPQHF. The chain employs TRBV9 and TRBJ1-5, with a weak D call TRBD1 (6 bases). The CDR3 has 14 amino acids. Germline values: CDR1 SGDLS, CDR2 YYNGEE. V was cut by 3 bases and J by 2 bases, with 9 bases left in between.

CDR3 DNA: TGTGCCAGCAGCTTATCCAGGGCGAATAGGGAGACCCAGTACTTC. Amino acids: CASSLSRANRETQYF. The genes are TRBV7-2 and TRBJ2-5, with D maybe TRBD1 (5 bases). This CDR3 is built from 15 residues. The V gene lost 2 bases and the J gene lost 5 bases, with 15 bases spanning the gap. Germline V gives CDR1 SGHTA, CDR2 FQGNSA.

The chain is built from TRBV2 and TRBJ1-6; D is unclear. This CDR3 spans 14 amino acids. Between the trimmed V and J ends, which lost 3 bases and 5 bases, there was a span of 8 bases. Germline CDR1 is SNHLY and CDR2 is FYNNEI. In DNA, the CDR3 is TGTGCCAGCAGTGATGGCATTGATAATTCACCCCTCCACTTT. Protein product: CASSDGIDNSPLHF.

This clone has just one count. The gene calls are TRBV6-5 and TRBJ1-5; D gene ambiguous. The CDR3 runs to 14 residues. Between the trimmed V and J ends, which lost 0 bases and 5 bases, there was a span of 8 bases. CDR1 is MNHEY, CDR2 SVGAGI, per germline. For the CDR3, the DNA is TGTGCCAGCAGTTACTCTTTCTCCTATCAGCCCCAGCATTTT. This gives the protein CASSYSFSYQPQHF.

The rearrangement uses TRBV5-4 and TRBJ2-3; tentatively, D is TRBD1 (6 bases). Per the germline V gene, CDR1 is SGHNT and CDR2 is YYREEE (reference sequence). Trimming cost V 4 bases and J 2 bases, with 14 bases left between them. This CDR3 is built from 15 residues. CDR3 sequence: CASSADSLSTDTQYF. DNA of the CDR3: TGTGCCAGCAGCGCGGACAGTTTGTCCACAGATACGCAGTATTTT.

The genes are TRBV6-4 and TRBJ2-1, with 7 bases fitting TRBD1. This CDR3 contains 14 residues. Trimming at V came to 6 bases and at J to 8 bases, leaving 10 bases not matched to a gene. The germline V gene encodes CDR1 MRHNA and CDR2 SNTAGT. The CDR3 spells CASSRDSFRDEQFF. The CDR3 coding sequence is TGTGCCAGCAGCCGGGACAGCTTTAGGGATGAGCAGTTCTTC.

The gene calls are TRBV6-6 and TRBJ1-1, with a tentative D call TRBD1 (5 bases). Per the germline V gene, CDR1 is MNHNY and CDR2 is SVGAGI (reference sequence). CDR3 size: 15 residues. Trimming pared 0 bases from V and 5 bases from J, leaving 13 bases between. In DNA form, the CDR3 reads TGTGCCAGCAGTTACTCGGGAGCGCGGGGGACTGAAGCTTTCTTT. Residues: CASSYSGARGTEAFF.

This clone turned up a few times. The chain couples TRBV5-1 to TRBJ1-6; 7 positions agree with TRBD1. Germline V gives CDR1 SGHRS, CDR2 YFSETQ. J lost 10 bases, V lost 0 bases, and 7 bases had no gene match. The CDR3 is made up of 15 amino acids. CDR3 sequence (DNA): TGCGCCAGCAGCTTGGAGGGGGCGCGGCAATCACCCCTCCACTTT. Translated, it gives CASSLEGARQSPLHF.

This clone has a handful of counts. The CDR3, as DNA: TGTGCCAGCAGGTTAGGACAGGGCACTGAAGCTTTCTTT. Protein: CASRLGQGTEAFF. The chain uses TRBV2 and TRBJ1-1, with TRBD1 matching over 8 bases. The length of the CDR3 is 13 residues. The junction had 4 bases not matched to a gene; V was cut back by 6 bases and J by 4 bases. Per germline, CDR1 SNHLY and CDR2 FYNNEI.

Written as DNA, the CDR3 is TGTGCCAGCAGTTCAGGGATAGCCTACGAGCAGTACTTC. It translates to CASSSGIAYEQYF. The chain is built from TRBV28 and TRBJ2-7; tentative D call: TRBD1 (5 bases). From germline, CDR1 is MDHEN and CDR2 SYDVKM. This CDR3 is built from 13 residues. V lost 4 bases and J lost 2, with 9 bases in between.

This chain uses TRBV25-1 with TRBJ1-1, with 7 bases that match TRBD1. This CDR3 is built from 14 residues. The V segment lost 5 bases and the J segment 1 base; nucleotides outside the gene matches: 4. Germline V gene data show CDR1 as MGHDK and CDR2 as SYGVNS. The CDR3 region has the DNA TGTGCCAGCAGTACAGGGGAGAGGAACACTGAAGCTTTCTTT. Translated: CASSTGERNTEAFF.

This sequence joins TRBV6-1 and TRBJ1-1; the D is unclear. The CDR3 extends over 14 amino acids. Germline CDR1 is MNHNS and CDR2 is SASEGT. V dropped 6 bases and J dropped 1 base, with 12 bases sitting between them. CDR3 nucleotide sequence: TGTGCCAGCAGGGGGAGAGGGTCGAACACTGAAGCTTTCTTT. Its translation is CASRGRGSNTEAFF.

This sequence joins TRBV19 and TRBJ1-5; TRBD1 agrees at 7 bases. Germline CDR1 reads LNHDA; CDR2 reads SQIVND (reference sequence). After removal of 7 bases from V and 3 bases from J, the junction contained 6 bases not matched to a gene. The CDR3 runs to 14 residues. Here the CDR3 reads CASKNRGSNQPQHF. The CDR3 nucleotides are TGTGCCAGTAAGAACAGGGGCTCCAATCAGCCCCAGCATTTT.

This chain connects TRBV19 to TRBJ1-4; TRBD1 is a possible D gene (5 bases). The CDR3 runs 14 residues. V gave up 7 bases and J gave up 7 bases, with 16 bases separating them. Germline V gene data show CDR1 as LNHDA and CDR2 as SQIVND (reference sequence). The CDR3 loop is CASTNLGVAEKLFF. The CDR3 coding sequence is TGTGCCAGTACCAACCTAGGGGTGGCTGAAAAACTGTTTTTT.

The chain's CDR3 is CATSRALTKAEQYF. The DNA of the CDR3 is TGTGCCACCAGCAGAGCCCTTACGAAAGCGGAGCAGTACTTC. The rearrangement joins TRBV15 to TRBJ2-7; unclear D gene. V was clipped by 1 base and J by 7 bases, with 14 bases between them. This CDR3 comprises 14 residues. Germline-derived CDR1 and CDR2 are LNHNV and YYDKDF (reference sequence).

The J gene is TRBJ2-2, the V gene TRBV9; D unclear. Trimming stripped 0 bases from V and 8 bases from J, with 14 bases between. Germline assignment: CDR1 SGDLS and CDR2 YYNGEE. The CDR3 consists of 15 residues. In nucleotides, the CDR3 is TGTGCCAGCAGCGTAGTCGTAGGCGGCGTTGGGGAGCTGTTTTTT. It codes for CASSVVVGGVGELFF.

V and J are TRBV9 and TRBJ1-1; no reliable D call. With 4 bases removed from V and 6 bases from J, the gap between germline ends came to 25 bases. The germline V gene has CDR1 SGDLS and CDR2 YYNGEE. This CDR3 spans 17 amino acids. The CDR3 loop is CASSSRFGVSSDPEAFF. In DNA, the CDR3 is TGTGCCAGCAGCTCACGGTTTGGGGTTAGTAGCGACCCTGAAGCTTTCTTT.

The CDR3 is CASSLYRGTTDTQYF. CDR3 nucleotide sequence: TGTGCCAGCAGCTTATATAGGGGAACCACAGATACGCAGTATTTT. This chain uses TRBV11-2 with TRBJ2-3; TRBD1 is a possible D gene (5 bases). The germline V gene encodes CDR1 SGHAT and CDR2 FQNNGV. The length of the CDR3 is 15 residues. Trimming stripped 2 bases from V and 2 bases from J, with 11 bases between. Full variable domain (rest looked up from reference TRBV11-2 and TRBJ2-3): EAGVAQSPRYKIIEKRQSVAFWCNPISGHATLYWYQQILGQGPKLLIQFQNNGVVDDSQLPKDRFSAERLKGVDSTLKIQPAKLEDSAVYLCASSLYRGTTDTQYFGPGTRLTVL.

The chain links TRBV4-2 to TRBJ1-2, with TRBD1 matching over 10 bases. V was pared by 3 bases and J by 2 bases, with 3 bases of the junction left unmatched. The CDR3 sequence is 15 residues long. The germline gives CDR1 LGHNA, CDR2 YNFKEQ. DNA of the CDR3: TGTGCCAGCAGCCACCGGGACAGGGGAAACTATGGCTACACCTTC. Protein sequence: CASSHRDRGNYGYTF.

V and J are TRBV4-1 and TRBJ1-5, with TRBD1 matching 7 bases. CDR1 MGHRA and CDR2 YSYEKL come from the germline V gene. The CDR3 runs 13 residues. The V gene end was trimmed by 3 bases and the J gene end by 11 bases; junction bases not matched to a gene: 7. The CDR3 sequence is CASSQRDRETQHF. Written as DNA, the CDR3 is TGCGCCAGCAGCCAGCGAGACAGGGAAACCCAGCATTTT.

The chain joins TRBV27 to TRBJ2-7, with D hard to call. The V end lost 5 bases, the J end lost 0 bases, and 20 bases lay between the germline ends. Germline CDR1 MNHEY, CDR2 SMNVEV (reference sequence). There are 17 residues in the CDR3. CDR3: CASSDDPYRPSSYEQYF. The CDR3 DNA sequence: TGTGCCAGCAGTGATGATCCCTACAGACCTTCCTCCTACGAGCAGTACTTC.

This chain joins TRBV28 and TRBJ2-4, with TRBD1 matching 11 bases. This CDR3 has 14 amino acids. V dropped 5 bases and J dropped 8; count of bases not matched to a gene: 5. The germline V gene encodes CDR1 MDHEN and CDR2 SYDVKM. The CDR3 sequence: CASSVRDRGYIQYF. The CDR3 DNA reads TGTGCCAGCAGTGTCCGGGACAGGGGGTACATTCAGTACTTC. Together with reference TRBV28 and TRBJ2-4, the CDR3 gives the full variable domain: DVKVTQSSRYLVKRTGEKVFLECVQDMDHENMFWYRQDPGLGLRLIYFSYDVKMKEKGDIPEGYSVSREKKERFSLILESASTNQTSMYLCASSVRDRGYIQYFGAGTRLSVL.